What follows are 23 T cell receptor beta chains derived from one specimen sequenced in a study of CD8 T cells in ankylosing spondylitis. Findings of the study overall: Typical of ankylosing spondylitis blood, it appeared, was a TCR beta motif of under 10 highly homologous variants.

TCRdb analysed the 5' RACE reads with MiXCR anew, one entry per CDR3 protein. The sample lists about 220,000 distinct CDR3 sequences, about a sixth occurring once. These TCRs are of unknown antigen specificity. Sequencing was performed on blood, either unsorted or a sorted T cell fraction (not recorded which). Receptors originate from a male donor with ankylosing spondylitis.

In its sample, this clonotype was seen a few times. V usage is TRBV4-2 and J usage is TRBJ2-1; 10 bases agree with TRBD2. J lost 13 bases, V lost 2 bases, and 5 bases had no gene match. This CDR3 has 13 residues. Germline V gene sequence: CDR1 LGHNA, CDR2 YNFKEQ. The CDR3 DNA is TGTGCCAGCAGCCAACCCCTAGCGGGGGCACAGTTCTTC. This translates into CASSQPLAGAQFF.

The genes are TRBV2 and TRBJ2-7; 10 nucleotides align to TRBD1. The CDR3 contains 14 residues. J was trimmed by 5 bases and V by 4 bases; bases with no gene match: 5. CDR1 and CDR2 from the germline V gene are SNHLY and FYNNEI. This CDR3 is CASSGQGARNEQYF. CDR3 sequence (DNA): TGTGCCAGCAGTGGACAGGGGGCTAGGAACGAGCAGTACTTC.

The table lists this clonotype with many counts. J is TRBJ2-1 and V is TRBV7-2, with 7 positions matching TRBD2. In germline, CDR1 is SGHTA, CDR2 FQGNSA. The CDR3 has 14 residues. Trimming removed 4 bases from V and 8 bases from J; junction bases left unmatched: 8. The DNA for the CDR3 is TGTGCCAGCAGCTCCGGTGGCGGGAGTTATGAGCAGTTCTTC. Translated, it gives CASSSGGGSYEQFF.

V gene TRBV20-1 combines with J gene TRBJ1-3, with D perhaps matching TRBD1 (5 bases). CDR3 length: 17 residues. The germline V gene encodes CDR1 DFQATT and CDR2 SNEGSKA (reference sequence). CDR3 amino acids: CSTLPVGPGGSGNTIYF. For the CDR3, the DNA is TGCAGCACCCTACCCGTTGGCCCGGGGGGCTCTGGAAACACCATATATTTT.

J is TRBJ2-7 and V is TRBV11-2, with 8 bases lining up with TRBD2. Germline assignment: CDR1 SGHAT and CDR2 FQNNGV. V lost 3 bases to trimming and J lost 2 bases; unmatched junction nucleotides: 6. The CDR3 is 15 amino acids. CDR3 sequence: CASSLMAGGTYEQYF. Written as DNA, the CDR3 is TGTGCCAGCAGCTTGATGGCGGGGGGAACCTACGAGCAGTACTTC.

The chain uses TRBV27 and TRBJ1-1; D perhaps matches TRBD1 (5 bases). The V gene lost 6 bases and the J gene lost 8 bases, with 19 bases spanning the gap. This CDR3 spans 14 amino acids. Germline CDR1 and CDR2: MNHEY and SMNVEV (reference sequence). The CDR3 DNA is TGTGCCAGCAGGGAAGACCGGGACGGGCGAGAAGCTTTCTTT. As protein: CASREDRDGREAFF.

This clonotype showed up just once. The CDR3 coding sequence is TGTGCCAGCAGTGAAATCCCATACGAGCAGTACTTC. Amino acids: CASSEIPYEQYF. This sequence joins TRBV2 and TRBJ2-7, with D unclear. CDR1 SNHLY and CDR2 FYNNEI come from the germline V gene. The CDR3 has 12 residues. Trimming removed 2 bases from V and 4 bases from J, with 6 bases in between.

In its sample, this clonotype was seen many times. The CDR3 sequence is CASSHSYEQYF. The DNA for the CDR3 is TGTGCCAGCAGTCACTCCTACGAGCAGTACTTC. V usage is TRBV28 and J usage is TRBJ2-7; D is ambiguous. Between the trimmed V and J ends, which lost 5 bases and 0 bases, there was a span of 2 bases. The CDR3 covers 11 residues. Germline V lookup: CDR1 MDHEN, CDR2 SYDVKM.

This clonotype was found many times. V is TRBV4-2 and J is TRBJ2-5, with 8 bases aligning to TRBD2. The CDR3 has 15 amino acids. V dropped 1 base and J dropped 0; count of bases not matched to a gene: 1. Germline CDR1 and CDR2: LGHNA and YNFKEQ. The CDR3, as DNA: TGTGCCAGCAGCCAAGGAGCGGGGGACCAAGAGACCCAGTACTTC. It translates to CASSQGAGDQETQYF.

This chain connects TRBV20-1 to TRBJ2-7, with D unclear. Trimming cost V 1 base and J 2 bases, with 9 bases left between them. Germline lookup yields CDR1 DFQATT and CDR2 SNEGSKA (reference sequence). The CDR3 is made up of 13 amino acids. CDR3 protein: CSARGIQAYEQYF. The DNA of the CDR3 is TGCAGTGCTAGAGGCATCCAGGCCTACGAGCAGTACTTC.

The genes are TRBV2 and TRBJ2-2; no clear D. This CDR3 has 11 amino acids. The V gene lost 4 bases and the J gene lost 4 bases, with 1 base spanning the gap. CDR1 and CDR2 from the germline V gene are SNHLY and FYNNEI. DNA of the CDR3: TGTGCCAGCAGTGTCACCGGGGAGCTGTTTTTT. As protein: CASSVTGELFF.

This chain connects TRBV9 to TRBJ2-3; maybe TRBD2 (5 bases). V lost 4 bases, J lost 2 bases, and 14 bases lay in between. Germline-derived CDR1 and CDR2 are SGDLS and YYNGEE. The CDR3 length is 15 residues. CDR3: CASSPAELSTDTQYF. The CDR3 coding sequence is TGTGCCAGCAGCCCAGCGGAGCTGTCCACAGATACGCAGTATTTT.

The sample holds a few counts of this clonotype. The chain joins TRBV20-1 to TRBJ2-7; D remains unclear. The CDR3 spans 12 residues. V shed 0 bases and J shed 6 bases, with 9 bases lying between them. The germline CDR1 and CDR2 sequences are DFQATT and SNEGSKA (reference sequence). The CDR3 is CSARDLTVEQYF. The CDR3 DNA is TGCAGTGCTAGAGATCTAACAGTCGAGCAGTACTTC.

There are many counts of this clonotype. The chain recombines TRBV5-1 with TRBJ2-7; D unresolved. With 4 bases removed from V and 3 bases from J, the gap between germline ends came to 11 bases. Per the germline V gene, CDR1 is SGHRS and CDR2 is YFSETQ. The CDR3 is 13 amino acids. CDR3 DNA sequence: TGCGCCAGCAGCGAGACGGTCCGCTACGAGCAGTACTTC. Protein sequence: CASSETVRYEQYF.

The rearrangement uses TRBV11-1 and TRBJ2-5; perhaps TRBD2 as D (7 bases). Germline CDR1 reads SGHAT; CDR2 reads FQDESV (reference sequence). Trimming cost V 4 bases and J 1 base, with 22 bases left between them. This CDR3 has 18 residues. The CDR3 bases are TGTGCCAGCAGCTACCACCCCGGGGGGCGCGTACCCCAAGAGACCCAGTACTTC. This codes for CASSYHPGGRVPQETQYF. The whole variable domain, remainder taken from reference TRBV11-1 and TRBJ2-5, is EAEVAQSPRYKITEKSQAVAFWCDPISGHATLYWYRQILGQGPELLVQFQDESVVDDSQLPKDRFSAERLKGVDSTLKIQPAELGDSAMYLCASSYHPGGRVPQETQYFGPGTRLLVL.

This chain's CDR3 is CATSPGSFNNEQFF. The CDR3 region has the DNA TGTGCCACCAGCCCCGGGTCATTTAACAATGAGCAGTTCTTC. The rearrangement uses TRBV24-1 and TRBJ2-1; D not certain. The germline CDR1 and CDR2 sequences are KGHDR and SFDVKD. The CDR3 contains 14 residues. V lost 7 bases to trimming and J lost 5 bases, with 14 bases between them.

The chain combines TRBV14 with TRBJ1-1; D call uncertain. Germline V gives CDR1 SGHDN, CDR2 FVKESK. The CDR3 covers 13 residues. Deletions cut 2 bases from V and 3 bases from J, with 7 bases between. CDR3 residues: CASSQYFDTEAFF. The CDR3 bases are TGTGCCAGCAGCCAATACTTTGACACTGAAGCTTTCTTT.

The J gene is TRBJ1-4, the V gene TRBV28; D not resolved. Germline V CDR1 and CDR2: MDHEN, SYDVKM. V was shortened by 2 bases and J by 7 bases, with 11 bases between the two germline ends. The length of the CDR3 is 14 residues. The CDR3 is CASSLTGEVEKLFF. The CDR3 nucleotides read TGTGCCAGCAGTTTAACGGGAGAAGTTGAAAAACTGTTTTTT.

This chain connects TRBV20-1 to TRBJ2-7; D ambiguous. The CDR3 runs 14 residues. CDR1 and CDR2 from the germline V gene are DFQATT and SNEGSKA (reference sequence). V was shortened by 0 bases and J by 2 bases, with 11 bases between the two germline ends. The CDR3 DNA follows: TGCAGTGCTAGAGATCCTATAATAGCCTACGAGCAGTACTTC. Its protein product is CSARDPIIAYEQYF.

This clonotype occurred a few times. The chain joins TRBV4-1 to TRBJ2-3; D remains unclear. The CDR3 loop spans 14 amino acids. V was trimmed by 1 base and J by 2 bases, leaving 7 bases between them. CDR1 MGHRA and CDR2 YSYEKL come from the germline V gene. CDR3 protein: CASSQVGNTDTQYF. The DNA for the CDR3 is TGCGCCAGCAGCCAAGTGGGGAACACAGATACGCAGTATTTT.

V gene TRBV7-9 combines with J gene TRBJ1-4, with TRBD1 matching 9 bases. V shed 1 base, J shed 5 bases, and the junction held 2 bases outside the gene matches. The CDR3 has 15 residues. Germline lookup yields CDR1 SEHNR and CDR2 FQNEAQ (reference sequence). The CDR3 reads CASSLGQGENEKLFF. The CDR3 DNA is TGTGCCAGCAGCTTAGGACAGGGGGAGAATGAAAAACTGTTTTTT. Full variable domain (rest looked up from reference TRBV7-9 and TRBJ1-4): DTGVSQNPRHKITKRGQNVTFRCDPISEHNRLYWYRQTLGQGPEFLTYFQNEAQLEKSRLLSDRFSAERPKGSFSTLEIQRTEQGDSAMYLCASSLGQGENEKLFFGSGTQLSVL.

The chain uses TRBV6-2 or TRBV6-3 and TRBJ2-6; the D gene is possibly TRBD2 (5 bases). This CDR3 spans 17 amino acids. V was cut by 2 bases and J by 0 bases, with 11 bases left in between. CDR1 is MNHEY, CDR2 SVGEGT, per germline. CDR3 in DNA: TGTGCCAGCAGTTACAGGACGGGAAGCTCTGGGGCCAACGTCCTGACTTTC. It codes for CASSYRTGSSGANVLTF.

Only a few counts were recorded for this clonotype. The chain recombines TRBV21-1 with TRBJ2-1. TRBV21-1 is a pseudogene segment. There are 15 residues in the CDR3. The CDR3: CASSRSTRPYNEQFF. The CDR3, as DNA: TGTGCCAGCAGTCGGTCCACCCGACCCTACAATGAGCAGTTCTTC.